The sequence of this T cell receptor (beta chain) was determined in a study of tumor and adjacent non-tumor tissue in lung cancer. At the level of the study: Histology: 12 adenocarcinoma, a couple of squamous cell carcinoma, 1 small cell lung cancer. Some 3.9 million productive TCRbeta reads were obtained per sample on average.

At least ten counts were recorded for this clonotype. What it binds is unknown. Study findings and constraints: Compared with tumor, normal lung showed significantly lower TCR diversity.

No cell sorting was done before RNA was extracted from the tissue. More than 3 cm separated this lung sample from the edge of the tumor. The germline V gene has CDR1 SGHAT and CDR2 FQNNGV. With 1 base clipped from V and 4 bases from J, the junction kept 6 bases outside the gene matches. The CDR3 is 15 residues long. Three rounds of nested PCR, following a modified ARM-PCR protocol, produced the TCRbeta library. TCRdb re-derived calls from the multiplex PCR reads in MiXCR, one entry per CDR3 protein. This repertoire shows approximately 90,000 distinct CDR3 sequences, more than 75% found once; its top ten account for just over 20%.

Sequences were obtained from distant non-tumor lung tissue. The sequence came from a woman aged 50 to 60 with non-small cell lung cancer. The chain employs TRBV11-2 and TRBJ2-7, with TRBD2 identical over 8 bases. The CDR3 spells CASSLVAGGQYEQYF. CDR3 nucleotide sequence: TGTGCCAGCAGCTTAGTGGCGGGAGGCCAGTACGAGCAGTACTTC.